The 8 T cell receptor beta chains listed next were all sequenced from one sample in a study of OX40 agonist ivuxolimab in advanced cancers. Here immunoSEQ multiplex PCR was the method, and the copy in TCRdb shows in-frame clones only, minus some. The table has tens of thousands of clones, about 86% seen once. This specimen consisted of CD4+ or CD8+ T cells sorted from blood, obtained in a trial of the OX40 agonist ivuxolimab. The receptors come from an adult with an advanced solid tumor such as melanoma, head and neck, liver or kidney cancer.

This clone was picked up one time. The chain is built from TRBV7-8 and TRBJ2-7, with D perhaps TRBD1 or TRBD2 (6 bases each). V lost 1 base, J lost 2 bases, and 15 bases lay in between. The CDR3 covers 16 residues. Germline loops: CDR1 SGHVS, CDR2 FQNEAQ. The CDR3 loop is CASSLGGAGGTYEQYF. CDR3 in DNA: TGTGCCAGCAGCTTAGGGGGGGCAGGCGGAACCTACGAGCAGTACTTC.

This rearrangement joins TRBV18 to TRBJ2-7; D call uncertain. The CDR3 contains 13 residues. Germline V gives CDR1 KGHSH, CDR2 LQKENI. The V end was cut by 2 bases, the J end by 0 bases, with 5 bases between. CDR3 bases: TGTGCCAGCTCACCATTAGCCTCCTACGAGCAGTACTTC. Translation gives CASSPLASYEQYF.

CDR3: CASSEAYTDLTDTQYF. For the CDR3, the DNA is TGTGCCAGCAGTGAAGCTTACACAGACCTCACAGATACGCAGTATTTT. This chain links TRBV6-1 with TRBJ2-3; D remains unclear. This CDR3 spans 16 amino acids. V dropped 0 bases and J dropped 2 bases, with 12 bases sitting between them. The germline V gene encodes CDR1 MNHNS and CDR2 SASEGT.

The sample holds one count of this clone. CDR3 DNA sequence: TGTGCCAGCTCACCACACCCCCAGCCTGAAAAACTGTTTTTT. Protein: CASSPHPQPEKLFF. The V call is TRBV18, the J call TRBJ1-4; D unresolved. Germline V gene lookup returns CDR1 KGHSH and CDR2 LQKENI. This CDR3 spans 14 amino acids. The V gene lost 1 base and the J gene lost 7 bases, with 10 bases spanning the gap. Complete variable domain (other parts from reference TRBV18 and TRBJ1-4): NAGVMQNPRHLVRRRGQEARLRCSPMKGHSHVYWYRQLPEEGLKFMVYLQKENIIDESGMPKERFSAEFPKEGPSILRIQQVVRGDSAAYFCASSPHPQPEKLFFGSGTQLSVL.

The V and J genes are TRBV29-1 and TRBJ2-1, with 9 bases that match TRBD2. The trim removed 4 bases at V and 4 bases at J, leaving 17 bases unmatched. The germline V gene encodes CDR1 SQVTM and CDR2 ANQGSEA. The CDR3 sequence is 18 residues long. As DNA, the CDR3 is TGCAGCGTTGCTTCTGCGGGAGGGCTAACCACTCGGTACAATGAGCAGTTCTTC. This encodes CSVASAGGLTTRYNEQFF.

The rearrangement joins TRBV6-5 to TRBJ1-6; 7 bases align to TRBD1. The CDR3 covers 14 residues. V gave up 5 bases and J gave up 7 bases; unmatched junction bases: 5. The germline gives CDR1 MNHEY, CDR2 SVGAGI. CDR3 sequence (DNA): TGTGCCAGCAGTACACGGGACAGCAATTCACCCCTCCACTTT. It is translated as CASSTRDSNSPLHF.

This rearrangement joins TRBV6-6 to TRBJ2-6, with D possibly TRBD1 on 6 matching bases. CDR3 length equals 15 residues. Trimming left V 6 bases short and J 5 bases short, with 14 bases between. Germline V gene data show CDR1 as MNHNY and CDR2 as SVGAGI (reference sequence). The CDR3 bases are TGTGCCAGCAGACCCACAGGGTCAAGGGCCAACGTCCTGACTTTC. Translating gives CASRPTGSRANVLTF.

V and J are TRBV6-5 and TRBJ2-1, with D hard to call. Germline CDR1 MNHEY, CDR2 SVGAGI. The V end was cut by 0 bases, the J end by 9 bases, with 15 bases between. This CDR3 has 15 amino acids. The CDR3 DNA reads as TGTGCCAGCAGTTACTCGCGGCTATCCTGGGGTGAGCAGTTCTTC. Protein: CASSYSRLSWGEQFF.